Below are 20 T cell receptor beta chains sequenced from a single sample in a study of yellow fever vaccine responses in identical twins. TCRdb itself ran the RT-PCR reads through MiXCR, one entry per CDR3 protein. The sample has under 20,000 distinct CDR3 sequences; 65% to 85% are singletons. Sample: T cells from blood (PBMCs), unsorted or a sorted subset (not recorded which), taken before or after yellow fever vaccination (not recorded which). The receptors were gathered from a woman under 30 who received the yellow fever vaccine.

The rearrangement joins TRBV28 to TRBJ2-3, with 7 bases aligning to TRBD1. The V and J ends lost 6 bases and 0 bases, in that order; junction bases with no gene match: 9. This CDR3 has 16 amino acids. Germline lookup yields CDR1 MDHEN and CDR2 SYDVKM. The CDR3 DNA is TGTGCCAGCAGAGATACACCGGGACAGAGCACAGATACGCAGTATTTT. Its translation is CASRDTPGQSTDTQYF.

The table lists this clonotype with a few counts. This chain uses TRBV6-4 with TRBJ2-7; D uncertain. Trimming took 2 bases from V and 3 from J, leaving 2 bases between them. Germline V lookup: CDR1 MRHNA, CDR2 SNTAGT. The CDR3 has 11 residues. CDR3 nucleotides: TGTGCCAGCAGTGACGACTACGAGCAGTACTTC. The encoded protein is CASSDDYEQYF.

V gene TRBV18 combines with J gene TRBJ2-1; D may be TRBD1 (6 bases). Germline lookup yields CDR1 KGHSH and CDR2 LQKENI. The length of the CDR3 is 18 residues. The V and J ends lost 2 bases and 5 bases respectively, with 22 bases between them. CDR3 DNA sequence: TGTGCCAGCTCACCATTCCATGCTCGGGACACCCTGGACAATGAGCAGTTCTTC. As protein: CASSPFHARDTLDNEQFF. Using reference TRBV18 and TRBJ2-1 for the parts outside the CDR3, the full variable domain is NAGVMQNPRHLVRRRGQEARLRCSPMKGHSHVYWYRQLPEEGLKFMVYLQKENIIDESGMPKERFSAEFPKEGPSILRIQQVVRGDSAAYFCASSPFHARDTLDNEQFFGPGTRLTVL.

The chain combines TRBV18 with TRBJ1-1, with a weak D call TRBD1 (5 bases). The V gene's germline CDR1 is KGHSH and CDR2 LQKENI. This CDR3 has 15 residues. V lost 5 bases and J lost 0, with 13 bases in between. This CDR3 reads CASSKRDRLNTEAFF. The CDR3 coding sequence is TGTGCCAGCTCAAAGCGGGACCGATTGAACACTGAAGCTTTCTTT.

J is TRBJ2-7 and V is TRBV6-2 or TRBV6-3, with D perhaps matching TRBD1 (5 bases). Per germline, CDR1 MNHEY and CDR2 SVGEGT. Trimming shortened V by 3 bases and J by 6 bases, and 15 bases separated the two germline ends. The CDR3 is 14 residues long. The CDR3 spells CASSYLLQGTEQYV. The DNA of the CDR3 is TGTGCCAGCAGTTATCTCCTTCAGGGCACCGAGCAGTACGTC.

This chain connects TRBV11-3 to TRBJ1-1; TRBD1 aligns across 7 bases. This CDR3 has 15 residues. Germline loops: CDR1 SGHNT, CDR2 YENEEA. J gave up 1 base and V 4 bases, and 6 bases lay outside the gene matches. The CDR3 here is CASSSRQGRNTEAFF. In DNA, the CDR3 is TGTGCCAGCAGCTCGCGACAGGGTCGGAACACTGAAGCTTTCTTT.

The table lists this clonotype with a few counts. The chain employs TRBV2 and TRBJ2-5, with a possible D match to TRBD1 (6 bases). The CDR3 consists of 16 residues. Germline lookup yields CDR1 SNHLY and CDR2 FYNNEI. The V and J ends lost 6 bases and 1 base respectively, with 18 bases between them. CDR3 in amino acids: CASSDYREWGQETQYF. CDR3 DNA sequence: TGTGCCAGCAGCGATTACAGGGAATGGGGCCAAGAGACCCAGTACTTC. Combining the CDR3 with reference TRBV2 and TRBJ2-5 gives the whole variable domain EPEVTQTPSHQVTQMGQEVILRCVPISNHLYFYWYRQILGQKVEFLVSFYNNEISEKSEIFDDQFSVERPDGSNFTLKIRSTKLEDSAMYFCASSDYREWGQETQYFGPGTRLLVL.

The chain is built from TRBV2 and TRBJ2-1; 7 nucleotides agree with TRBD2. Unmatched junction bases numbered 6, after V lost 4 bases and J lost 0 bases. Germline lookup yields CDR1 SNHLY and CDR2 FYNNEI. The CDR3 contains 16 residues. The CDR3 DNA sequence: TGTGCCAGCAGTGCTAGCGGCTACCCCTCCTACAATGAGCAGTTCTTC. Its protein product is CASSASGYPSYNEQFF.

The CDR3 sequence: CASRGDSYGYTF. The DNA for the CDR3 is TGTGCCAGCAGGGGGGACAGCTATGGCTACACCTTC. This chain connects TRBV13 to TRBJ1-2; 7 bases agree with TRBD1. The junction had 2 bases not matched to a gene; V was cut back by 6 bases and J by 4 bases. Per germline, CDR1 PRHDT and CDR2 FYEKMQ (reference sequence). The CDR3 is made up of 12 amino acids.

This rearrangement joins TRBV5-1 to TRBJ1-1; no clear D gene. This CDR3 region has 13 residues. CDR1 SGHRS and CDR2 YFSETQ come from the germline V gene. V lost 5 bases to trimming and J lost 1 base, with 9 bases between them. This CDR3 reads CASSNPPNTEAFF. As DNA, the CDR3 is TGCGCCAGCAGTAATCCTCCGAACACTGAAGCTTTCTTT.

This clonotype showed up just a few times. The chain combines TRBV10-3 with TRBJ2-1, with 8 nucleotides matching TRBD2. From germline, CDR1 is ENHRY and CDR2 SYGVKD. V shed 2 bases, J shed 8 bases, and the junction held 14 bases outside the gene matches. The length of the CDR3 is 17 residues. The CDR3 here is CAISERDSGIFGDEQFF. CDR3 in DNA: TGTGCCATCAGTGAGAGAGATAGCGGGATATTTGGCGATGAGCAGTTCTTC.

This clonotype has a handful of counts. CDR3 DNA sequence: TGTGCCAGCAGCCAAGATTCGACAGGGGGAAGAAACATTCAGTACTTC. Encoded protein: CASSQDSTGGRNIQYF. The V and J genes are TRBV4-2 and TRBJ2-4, with 9 positions matching TRBD1. The CDR3 spans 16 residues. Trimming took 0 bases from V and 6 from J; bases not matched to a gene: 6. Per germline, CDR1 LGHNA and CDR2 YNFKEQ.

The chain carries TRBV2 and TRBJ2-7; D call uncertain. The CDR3 consists of 11 residues. Germline V gene lookup returns CDR1 SNHLY and CDR2 FYNNEI. With 4 bases removed from V and 4 bases from J, the gap between germline ends came to 5 bases. The CDR3 loop reads CASSGRYEQYF. The CDR3 DNA follows: TGTGCCAGCAGTGGCCGGTACGAGCAGTACTTC.

The genes are TRBV5-1 and TRBJ1-1; the match to TRBD1 covers 7 bases. CDR1 is SGHRS and CDR2 is YFSETQ in the germline V gene. V trimming: 4 bases; J trimming: 2 bases; junction bases outside the gene matches: 5. CDR3 length equals 14 residues. CDR3 in DNA: TGCGCCAGCAGCGTACAGGGGATTAACACTGAAGCTTTCTTT. Its translation is CASSVQGINTEAFF.

J is TRBJ1-2 and V is TRBV3-1, with D perhaps matching TRBD1 (6 bases). V was pared by 3 bases and J by 1 base, with 12 bases between. CDR1 is LGHDT and CDR2 is YNNKEL in the germline V gene (reference sequence). The CDR3 is 15 amino acids. The CDR3 here is CASSHWDIFNYGYTF. Written as DNA, the CDR3 is TGTGCCAGCAGCCACTGGGACATCTTTAACTATGGCTACACCTTC.

The chain has TRBV5-6 and TRBJ2-7, with a tentative D call TRBD2 (6 bases). This CDR3 region has 16 residues. V shed 0 bases and J shed 2 bases, with 15 bases lying between them. Germline assignment: CDR1 SGHDT and CDR2 YYEEEE. The CDR3 is CASSLDSGSHTYEQYV. The CDR3 DNA reads as TGTGCCAGCAGCTTGGATAGCGGATCGCATACCTACGAGCAGTACGTC.

The chain uses TRBV12-3 or TRBV12-4 and TRBJ1-2; D not resolved. The CDR3 has 11 residues. V was shortened by 7 bases and J by 8 bases, with 11 bases between the two germline ends. The chain's CDR3 is CASTQWPGYTF. CDR3 nucleotide sequence: TGTGCCAGCACCCAATGGCCCGGCTACACCTTC.

This clonotype showed up just once. The genes are TRBV15 and TRBJ2-3; D may be TRBD1 (6 bases). The CDR3 is 14 residues long. CDR1 and CDR2 (germline): LNHNV, YYDKDF (reference sequence). The germline V and J ends were trimmed by 3 bases and 2 bases, with 9 bases remaining between them. The chain's CDR3 is CATSRYRVTDTQYF. DNA of the CDR3: TGTGCCACCAGCAGGTACAGGGTCACAGATACGCAGTATTTT.

The chain combines TRBV20-1 with TRBJ1-1; D uncertain. The CDR3 has 15 amino acids. In germline, CDR1 is DFQATT, CDR2 SNEGSKA (reference sequence). The germline V and J ends were trimmed by 0 bases and 2 bases, with 13 bases remaining between them. This CDR3 reads CSARDAHPFNTEAFF. The CDR3 DNA reads as TGCAGTGCTAGAGATGCACACCCCTTTAACACTGAAGCTTTCTTT.

The chain is built from TRBV7-3 and TRBJ2-7; the D is unclear. The CDR3 covers 13 residues. Trimming shortened V by 6 bases and J by 6 bases, and 15 bases separated the two germline ends. Looked up from germline, CDR1 is SGHTA and CDR2 is FQGTGA. For the CDR3, the DNA is TGTGCCAGCAGAGGTGTTTGCATTTCCGAGCAGTACTTC. Protein sequence: CASRGVCISEQYF.